This T cell receptor (beta chain) was captured in a study of shared clonotypes between healthy human individuals. Overall study: Each donor's CD4 naive and CD4 memory cells filled three plates apiece, CD8 naive two, and CD8 memory one. Study outcomes and limitations: Only blood was sampled; tissue repertoires likely differ.

The germline V and J ends were trimmed by 1 base and 2 bases, with 13 bases remaining between them. Germline-derived CDR1 and CDR2 are SGDLS and YYNGEE. This CDR3 has 15 residues. The naive CD8 population came from CD45RO-negative cells selected for CCR7, without terminally differentiated effector memory CD45RA+ cells. Sequencing used immunoSEQ multiplex PCR; TCRdb keeps in-frame clones, though not all of them. The profile covers 450,000 to 700,000 clones, with about 95% appearing a single time and 0.085% to 0.11% taken by the ten largest. In the case of this clone: Its antigen remains unknown.

This sequence originates from a woman in her thirties in good health. Sequenced: naive CD8+ T cells sorted from blood. The chain combines TRBV9 with TRBJ2-7; D gene unclear. The DNA of the CDR3 is TGTGCCAGCAGCGTAAATGGTGGGTCAACCTACGAGCAGTACTTC. Translating it yields CASSVNGGSTYEQYF.